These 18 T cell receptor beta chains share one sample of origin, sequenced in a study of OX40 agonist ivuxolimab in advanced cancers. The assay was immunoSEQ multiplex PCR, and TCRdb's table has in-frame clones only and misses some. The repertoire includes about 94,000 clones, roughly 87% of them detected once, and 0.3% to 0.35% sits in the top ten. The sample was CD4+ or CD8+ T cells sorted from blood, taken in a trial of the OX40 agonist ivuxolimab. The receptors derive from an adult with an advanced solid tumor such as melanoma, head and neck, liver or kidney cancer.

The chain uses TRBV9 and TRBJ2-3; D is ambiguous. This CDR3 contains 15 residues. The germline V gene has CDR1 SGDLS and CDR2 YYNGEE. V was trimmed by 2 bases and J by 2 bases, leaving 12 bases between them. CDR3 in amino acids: CASSVRWRPTDTQYF. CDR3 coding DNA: TGTGCCAGCAGCGTCCGATGGCGGCCCACAGATACGCAGTATTTT.

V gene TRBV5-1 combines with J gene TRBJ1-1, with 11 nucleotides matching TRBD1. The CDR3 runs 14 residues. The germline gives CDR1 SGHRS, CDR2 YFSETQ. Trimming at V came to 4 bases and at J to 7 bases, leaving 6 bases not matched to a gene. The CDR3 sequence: CASSPDRGRGEAFF. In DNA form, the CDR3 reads TGCGCCAGCAGCCCGGACAGGGGGCGAGGTGAAGCTTTCTTT.

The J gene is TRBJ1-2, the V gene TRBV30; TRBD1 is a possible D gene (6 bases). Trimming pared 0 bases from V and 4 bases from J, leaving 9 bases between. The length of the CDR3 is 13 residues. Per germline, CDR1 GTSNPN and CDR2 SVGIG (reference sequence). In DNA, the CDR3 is TGTGCCTGGAGTGTACAGGGCGGCTATGGCTACACCTTC. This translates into CAWSVQGGYGYTF.

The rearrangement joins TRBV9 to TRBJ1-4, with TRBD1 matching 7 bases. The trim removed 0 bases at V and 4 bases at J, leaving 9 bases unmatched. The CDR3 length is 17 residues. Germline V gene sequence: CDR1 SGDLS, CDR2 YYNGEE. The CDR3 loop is CASSVGDQGGINEKLFF. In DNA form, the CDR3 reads TGTGCCAGCAGCGTAGGGGATCAGGGGGGAATTAATGAAAAACTGTTTTTT. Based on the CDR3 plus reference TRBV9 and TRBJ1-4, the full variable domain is DSGVTQTPKHLITATGQRVTLRCSPRSGDLSVYWYQQSLDQGLQFLIQYYNGEERAKGNILERFSAQQFPDLHSELNLSSLELGDSALYFCASSVGDQGGINEKLFFGSGTQLSVL.

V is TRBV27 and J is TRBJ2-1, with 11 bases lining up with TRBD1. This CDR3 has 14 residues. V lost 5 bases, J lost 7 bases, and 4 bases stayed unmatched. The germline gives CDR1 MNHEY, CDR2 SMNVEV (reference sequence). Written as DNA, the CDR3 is TGTGCCAGCAGTCCCGGGACAGGGGGGAATGAGCAGTTCTTC. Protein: CASSPGTGGNEQFF.

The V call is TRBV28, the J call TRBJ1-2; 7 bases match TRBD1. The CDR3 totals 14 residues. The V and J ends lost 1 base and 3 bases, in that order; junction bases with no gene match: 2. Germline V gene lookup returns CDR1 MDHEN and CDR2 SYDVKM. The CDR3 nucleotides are TGTGCCAGCAGTTTATTCCAGGGGGACTATGGCTACACCTTC. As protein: CASSLFQGDYGYTF.

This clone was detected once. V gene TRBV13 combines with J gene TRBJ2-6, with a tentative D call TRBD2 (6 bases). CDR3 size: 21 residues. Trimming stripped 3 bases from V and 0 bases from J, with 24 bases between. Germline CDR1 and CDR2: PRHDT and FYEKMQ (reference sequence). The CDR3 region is CASSFWDPLRDGSSGANVLTF. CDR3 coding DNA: TGTGCCAGCAGCTTTTGGGACCCCCTCCGGGACGGGAGCTCTGGGGCCAACGTCCTGACTTTC.

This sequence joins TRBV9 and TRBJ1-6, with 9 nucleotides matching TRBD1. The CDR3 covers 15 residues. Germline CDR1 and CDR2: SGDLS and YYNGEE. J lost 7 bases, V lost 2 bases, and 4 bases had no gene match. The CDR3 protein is CASSVGDRGNSPLHF. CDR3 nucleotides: TGTGCCAGCAGCGTTGGAGACAGGGGGAATTCACCCCTCCACTTT.

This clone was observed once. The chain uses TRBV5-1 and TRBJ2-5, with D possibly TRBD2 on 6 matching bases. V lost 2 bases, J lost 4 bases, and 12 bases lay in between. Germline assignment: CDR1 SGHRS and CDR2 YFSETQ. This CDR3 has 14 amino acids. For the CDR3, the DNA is TGCGCCAGCAGCTTAGGGCGGGGCGCAGAGACCCAGTACTTC. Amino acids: CASSLGRGAETQYF.

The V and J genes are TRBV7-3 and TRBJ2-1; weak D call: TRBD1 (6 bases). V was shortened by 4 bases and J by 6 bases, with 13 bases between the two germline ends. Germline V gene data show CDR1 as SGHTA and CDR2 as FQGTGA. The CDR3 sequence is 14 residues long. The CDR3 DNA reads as TGTGCCAGCAGCTACTCCAGGGGTAGCAATGAGCAGTTCTTC. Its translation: CASSYSRGSNEQFF.

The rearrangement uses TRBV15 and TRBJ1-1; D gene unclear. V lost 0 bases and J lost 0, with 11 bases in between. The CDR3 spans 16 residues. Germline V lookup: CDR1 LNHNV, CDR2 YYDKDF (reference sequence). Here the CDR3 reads CATSRDPRTVNTEAFF. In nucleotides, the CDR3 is TGTGCCACCAGCAGAGATCCCAGGACGGTGAACACTGAAGCTTTCTTT.

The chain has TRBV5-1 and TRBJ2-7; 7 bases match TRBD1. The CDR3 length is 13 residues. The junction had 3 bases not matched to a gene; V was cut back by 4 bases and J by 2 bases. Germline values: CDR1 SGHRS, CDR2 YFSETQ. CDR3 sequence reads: CASSLDRAYEQYF. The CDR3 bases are TGCGCCAGCAGCCTTGACAGGGCCTACGAGCAGTACTTC.

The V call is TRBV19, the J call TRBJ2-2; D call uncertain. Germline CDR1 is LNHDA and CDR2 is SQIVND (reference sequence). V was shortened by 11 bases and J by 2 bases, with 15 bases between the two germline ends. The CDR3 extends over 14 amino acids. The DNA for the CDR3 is TGTGCCTCAAGACCTCGGGCCAACACCGGGGAGCTGTTTTTT. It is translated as CASRPRANTGELFF. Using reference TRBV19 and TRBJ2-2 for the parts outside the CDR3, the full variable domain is DGGITQSPKYLFRKEGQNVTLSCEQNLNHDAMYWYRQDPGQGLRLIYYSQIVNDFQKGDIAEGYSVSREKKESFPLTVTSAQKNPTAFYLCASRPRANTGELFFGEGSRLTVL.

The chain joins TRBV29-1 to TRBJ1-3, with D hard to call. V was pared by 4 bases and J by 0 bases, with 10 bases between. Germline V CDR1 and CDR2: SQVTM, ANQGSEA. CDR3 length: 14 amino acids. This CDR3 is CSVAPQSSGNTIYF. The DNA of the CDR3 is TGCAGCGTTGCCCCCCAGAGCTCTGGAAACACCATATATTTT.

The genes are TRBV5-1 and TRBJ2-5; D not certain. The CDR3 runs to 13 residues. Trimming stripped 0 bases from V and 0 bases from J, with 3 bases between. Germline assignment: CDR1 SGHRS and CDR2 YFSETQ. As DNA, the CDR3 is TGCGCCAGCAGCTTGGCACACCAAGAGACCCAGTACTTC. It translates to CASSLAHQETQYF.

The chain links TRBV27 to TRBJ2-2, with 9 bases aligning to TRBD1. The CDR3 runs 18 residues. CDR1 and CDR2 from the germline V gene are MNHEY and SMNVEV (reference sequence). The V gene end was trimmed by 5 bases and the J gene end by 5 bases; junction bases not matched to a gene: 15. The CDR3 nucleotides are TGTGCCAGCAGTGTTTCCAATCCCGGGACAGGGCCGACCGGGGAGCTGTTTTTT. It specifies CASSVSNPGTGPTGELFF.

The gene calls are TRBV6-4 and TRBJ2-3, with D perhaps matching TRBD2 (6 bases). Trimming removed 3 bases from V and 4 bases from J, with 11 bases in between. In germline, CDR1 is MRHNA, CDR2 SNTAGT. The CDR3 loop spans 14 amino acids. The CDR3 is CASSEELASDTQYF. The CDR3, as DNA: TGTGCCAGCAGTGAAGAACTAGCATCAGATACGCAGTATTTT.

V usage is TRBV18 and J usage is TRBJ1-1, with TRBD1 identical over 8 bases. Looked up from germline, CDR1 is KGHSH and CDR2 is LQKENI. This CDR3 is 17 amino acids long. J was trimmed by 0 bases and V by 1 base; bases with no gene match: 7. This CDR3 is CASSPLDRGGMNTEAFF. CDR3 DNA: TGTGCCAGCTCACCACTCGACAGGGGCGGAATGAACACTGAAGCTTTCTTT. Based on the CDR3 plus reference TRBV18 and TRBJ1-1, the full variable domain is NAGVMQNPRHLVRRRGQEARLRCSPMKGHSHVYWYRQLPEEGLKFMVYLQKENIIDESGMPKERFSAEFPKEGPSILRIQQVVRGDSAAYFCASSPLDRGGMNTEAFFGQGTRLTVV.